One sample yielded the 13 T cell receptor beta chains listed below, sequenced in a study of T-cell reconstitution after alpha-beta-depleted transplantation in children. It was with unique molecular identifiers that the TCRbeta library was prepared. TCRdb reanalysed the PCR reads using MiXCR and keeps one entry per CDR3 protein. The sample includes roughly 300,000 distinct CDR3 sequences, around 10% seen only once; the top ten take around 24%. The sequences come from peripheral blood, collected 180 days after TCRalphabeta/CD19-depleted stem cell transplant. Receptors were obtained from a male patient under 10 years old who had a stem cell transplant for chronic granulomatous disease, so the T cells may come from the graft donor.

About this clonotype itself: A read error is possible here, since a much larger clone lies one base away. V is TRBV29-1 and J is TRBJ2-4, with D tentatively TRBD1 (5 bases). V dropped 4 bases and J dropped 2 bases, with 9 bases sitting between them. Per germline, CDR1 SQVTM and CDR2 ANQGSEA. The CDR3 contains 13 residues. The CDR3 here is CSVVQGTKNIQYF. Here the CDR3 DNA reads TGCAGCGTTGTGCAGGGAACCAAAAACATTCAGTACTTC.

This clonotype showed up many times. This rearrangement joins TRBV4-1 to TRBJ2-1; D gene unclear. The CDR3 consists of 15 residues. Trimming cost V 6 bases and J 0 bases, with 12 bases left between them. Germline CDR1 is MGHRA and CDR2 is YSYEKL. CDR3 DNA sequence: TGCGCCAGCAGAGTCACGTGGAGCTCCTACAATGAGCAGTTCTTC. Its translation: CASRVTWSSYNEQFF.

For this clonotype: A read error is possible here, since a much larger clone lies one base away. The genes are TRBV5-1 and TRBJ1-2; no clear D gene. CDR1 is SGHRS, CDR2 YFSETQ, per germline. This CDR3 is built from 14 residues. Here the CDR3 reads CVSSLHNGPYGYTF. CDR3 bases: TGCGTCAGCAGCTTACACAACGGACCCTATGGCTACACCTTC.

This clonotype was seen ten or more times. The rearrangement links TRBV2 to TRBJ2-3; D is unresolved. The V end was cut by 7 bases, the J end by 0 bases, with 11 bases between. Germline V gives CDR1 SNHLY, CDR2 FYNNEI. The CDR3 loop spans 14 amino acids. The CDR3: CASIPGVSTDTQYF. Written as DNA, the CDR3 is TGTGCCAGCATACCTGGGGTGAGCACAGATACGCAGTATTTT.

At least ten counts were recorded for this clonotype. The genes are TRBV27 and TRBJ2-5; maybe TRBD2 (6 bases). Germline CDR1 MNHEY, CDR2 SMNVEV (reference sequence). V was clipped by 2 bases and J by 3 bases, with 10 bases between them. The CDR3 extends over 14 amino acids. DNA of the CDR3: TGTGCCAGCAGTTTAAAAAGGACTAAAGAGACCCAGTACTTC. This gives the protein CASSLKRTKETQYF.

This clonotype was found many times. The chain uses TRBV6-4 and TRBJ1-1, with a weak D call TRBD1 (6 bases). The CDR3 length is 12 residues. Germline lookup yields CDR1 MRHNA and CDR2 SNTAGT. V was clipped by 9 bases and J by 6 bases, with 14 bases between them. The CDR3, as DNA: TGTGCCAGTCAAGAGGGACACTCTGAAGCTTTCTTT. Its translation is CASQEGHSEAFF.

This clonotype appeared many times. This chain connects TRBV20-1 to TRBJ2-7, with 10 bases lining up with TRBD2. The CDR3 has 13 amino acids. With V trimmed by 6 bases and J by 5 bases, 7 bases remained unmatched. Germline lookup yields CDR1 DFQATT and CDR2 SNEGSKA (reference sequence). CDR3 nucleotides: TGCAGTGCCACCTGGACTAGCGGCCACGAGCAGTACTTC. This codes for CSATWTSGHEQYF.

V is TRBV29-1 and J is TRBJ2-4, with 11 bases matching TRBD1. The CDR3 loop spans 16 amino acids. Per the germline V gene, CDR1 is SQVTM and CDR2 is ANQGSEA. V gave up 3 bases and J gave up 0 bases; unmatched junction bases: 4. CDR3 loop: CSVEGTGGEAKNIQYF. The DNA for the CDR3 is TGCAGCGTTGAGGGGACAGGGGGGGAAGCCAAAAACATTCAGTACTTC.

In its sample, this clonotype was seen many times. The chain is built from TRBV4-2 and TRBJ1-6; D remains ambiguous. Trimming left V 0 bases short and J 6 bases short, with 12 bases between. This CDR3 region has 16 residues. The germline CDR1 and CDR2 sequences are LGHNA and YNFKEQ. As DNA, the CDR3 is TGTGCCAGCAGCCAAGATTGGTCCAATTTTAATTCACCCCTCCACTTT. Translating gives CASSQDWSNFNSPLHF.

The sample holds many counts of this clonotype. The J gene is TRBJ2-7, the V gene TRBV7-6; D gene ambiguous. CDR1 and CDR2 (germline): SGHVS, FNYEAQ. The V end lost 5 bases, the J end lost 7 bases, and 18 bases lay between the germline ends. The CDR3 sequence is 14 residues long. Here the CDR3 reads CASSPSPSGGEQYF. CDR3 DNA sequence: TGTGCCAGCAGCCCCAGTCCCAGTGGTGGAGAGCAGTACTTC.

This chain joins TRBV13 and TRBJ2-1, with D tentatively TRBD2 (5 bases). Germline lookup yields CDR1 PRHDT and CDR2 FYEKMQ (reference sequence). V lost 1 base and J 2 bases, leaving 21 bases between the germline ends. CDR3 length: 19 residues. CDR3 residues: CASSLALGSEKGAYNEQFF. The CDR3 DNA reads TGTGCCAGCAGCTTAGCGTTGGGGAGTGAGAAAGGCGCCTACAATGAGCAGTTCTTC.

This clonotype was recorded a few times. The V call is TRBV19, the J call TRBJ1-5; TRBD1 matches at 10 bases. V shed 3 bases, J shed 7 bases, and the junction held 3 bases outside the gene matches. This CDR3 region has 14 residues. Germline V lookup: CDR1 LNHDA, CDR2 SQIVND (reference sequence). The CDR3 DNA is TGTGCCAGTAGTATCGGGACAGGGGACCAGCCCCAGCATTTT. This encodes CASSIGTGDQPQHF.

A remark on this clonotype: Being one base from a much bigger clone, this may be a read error. The gene calls are TRBV15 and TRBJ2-7; D is perhaps TRBD2 (7 bases). CDR3 size: 15 residues. Germline V lookup: CDR1 LNHNV, CDR2 YYDKDF (reference sequence). The CDR3, as DNA: TGTGCCACCGGCAGAGACCTGGGGGGCGGGAGCGAGCAGTACTTC. This gives the protein CATGRDLGGGSEQYF.